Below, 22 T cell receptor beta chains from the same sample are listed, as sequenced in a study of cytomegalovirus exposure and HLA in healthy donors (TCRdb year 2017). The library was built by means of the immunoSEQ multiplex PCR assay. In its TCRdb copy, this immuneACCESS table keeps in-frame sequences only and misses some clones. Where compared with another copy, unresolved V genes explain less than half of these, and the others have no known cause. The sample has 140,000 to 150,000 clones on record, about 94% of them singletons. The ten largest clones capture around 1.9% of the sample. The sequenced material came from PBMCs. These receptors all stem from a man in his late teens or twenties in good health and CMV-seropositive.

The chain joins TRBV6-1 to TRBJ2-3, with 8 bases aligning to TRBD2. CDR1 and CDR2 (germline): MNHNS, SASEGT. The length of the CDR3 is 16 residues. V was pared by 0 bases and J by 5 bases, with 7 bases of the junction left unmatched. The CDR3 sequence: CASSEARSGRGDTQYF. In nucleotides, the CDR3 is TGTGCCAGCAGTGAAGCGCGGAGCGGGAGAGGAGATACGCAGTATTTT.

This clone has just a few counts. CDR3 residues: CASSLGTGDQPQHF. The CDR3 DNA reads TGCGCCAGCAGCTTGGGGACAGGGGATCAGCCCCAGCATTTT. The rearrangement uses TRBV5-1 and TRBJ1-5, with 9 bases matching TRBD1. With 0 bases clipped from V and 5 bases from J, the junction kept 0 bases outside the gene matches. The V gene's germline CDR1 is SGHRS and CDR2 YFSETQ. The CDR3 covers 14 residues. The variable domain in full, completed from reference TRBV5-1 and TRBJ1-5, reads KAGVTQTPRYLIKTRGQQVTLSCSPISGHRSVSWYQQTPGQGLQFLFEYFSETQRNKGNFPGRFSGRQFSNSRSEMNVSTLELGDSALYLCASSLGTGDQPQHFGDGTRLSIL.

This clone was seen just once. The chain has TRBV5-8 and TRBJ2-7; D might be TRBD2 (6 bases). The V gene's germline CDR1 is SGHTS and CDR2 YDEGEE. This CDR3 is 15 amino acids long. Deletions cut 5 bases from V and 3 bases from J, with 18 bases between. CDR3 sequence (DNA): TGTGCCAGCAGTGCCCCGACGGGGGATGTCTACGAGCAGTACTTC. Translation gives CASSAPTGDVYEQYF.

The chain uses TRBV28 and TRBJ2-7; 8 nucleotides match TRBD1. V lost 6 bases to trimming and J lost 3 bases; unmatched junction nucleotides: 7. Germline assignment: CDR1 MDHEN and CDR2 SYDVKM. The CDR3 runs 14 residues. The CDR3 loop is CASRSDRGVYEQYF. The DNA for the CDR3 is TGTGCCAGCAGAAGCGACAGGGGAGTCTACGAGCAGTACTTC.

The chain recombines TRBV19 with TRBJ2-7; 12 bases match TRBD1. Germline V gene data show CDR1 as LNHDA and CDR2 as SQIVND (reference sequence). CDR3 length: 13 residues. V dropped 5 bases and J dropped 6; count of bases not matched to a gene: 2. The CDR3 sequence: CASSAGQGAEQYF. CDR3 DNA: TGTGCCAGTAGTGCGGGACAGGGGGCCGAGCAGTACTTC.

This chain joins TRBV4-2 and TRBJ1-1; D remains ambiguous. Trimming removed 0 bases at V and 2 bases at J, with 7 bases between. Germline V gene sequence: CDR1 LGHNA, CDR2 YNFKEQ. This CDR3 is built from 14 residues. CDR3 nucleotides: TGTGCCAGCAGCCAAGATCTAGGTAACACTGAAGCTTTCTTT. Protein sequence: CASSQDLGNTEAFF.

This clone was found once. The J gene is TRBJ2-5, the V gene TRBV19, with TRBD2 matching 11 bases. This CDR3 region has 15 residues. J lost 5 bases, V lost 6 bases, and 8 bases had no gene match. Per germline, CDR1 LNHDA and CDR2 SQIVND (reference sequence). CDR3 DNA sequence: TGTGCCAGTAGCGTAGCGGGAGGGGTTGCGGAGACCCAGTACTTC. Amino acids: CASSVAGGVAETQYF.

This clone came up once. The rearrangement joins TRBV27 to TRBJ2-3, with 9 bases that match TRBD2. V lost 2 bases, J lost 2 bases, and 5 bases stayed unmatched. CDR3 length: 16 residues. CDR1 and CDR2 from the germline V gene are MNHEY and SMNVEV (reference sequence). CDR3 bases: TGTGCCAGCAGTTTACTAGCGGGGTTAGCCACAGATACGCAGTATTTT. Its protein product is CASSLLAGLATDTQYF.

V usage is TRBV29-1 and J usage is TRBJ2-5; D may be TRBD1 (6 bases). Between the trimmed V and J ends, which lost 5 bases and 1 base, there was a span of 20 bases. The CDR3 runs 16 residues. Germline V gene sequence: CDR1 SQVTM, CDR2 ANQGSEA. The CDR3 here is CSVTRGWQGSQETQYF. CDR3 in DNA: TGCAGCGTTACGCGCGGGTGGCAGGGGAGCCAAGAGACCCAGTACTTC.

The CDR3 region has the DNA TGTGCCAGCAGCCAAGATAGCTCCTACAATGAGCAGTTCTTC. This gives the protein CASSQDSSYNEQFF. The genes are TRBV5-6 and TRBJ2-1; D not certain. CDR1 SGHDT and CDR2 YYEEEE come from the germline V gene. The CDR3 totals 14 residues. V was trimmed by 4 bases and J by 0 bases, leaving 8 bases between them.

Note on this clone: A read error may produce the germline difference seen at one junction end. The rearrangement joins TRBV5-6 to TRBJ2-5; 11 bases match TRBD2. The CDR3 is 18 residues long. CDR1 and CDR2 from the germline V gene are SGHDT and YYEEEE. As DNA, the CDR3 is TGTGCCAGCAGCTTGGGACTAGCGGGAAGCCCGTACCAAGAGATCCAGTACTTC. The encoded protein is CASSLGLAGSPYQEIQYF.

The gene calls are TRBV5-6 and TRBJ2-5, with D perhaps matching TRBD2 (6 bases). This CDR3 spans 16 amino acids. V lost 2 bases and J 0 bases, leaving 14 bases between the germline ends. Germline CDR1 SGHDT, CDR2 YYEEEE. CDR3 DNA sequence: TGTGCCAGCAGCTTCCGGGACTTTAGGTACCAAGAGACCCAGTACTTC. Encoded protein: CASSFRDFRYQETQYF.

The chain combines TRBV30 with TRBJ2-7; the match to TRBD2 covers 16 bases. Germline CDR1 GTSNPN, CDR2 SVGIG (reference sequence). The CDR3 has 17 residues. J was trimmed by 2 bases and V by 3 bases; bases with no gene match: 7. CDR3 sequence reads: CAWRYPGLAGGTYEQYF. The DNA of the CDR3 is TGTGCCTGGAGATATCCGGGACTAGCGGGGGGGACCTACGAGCAGTACTTC.

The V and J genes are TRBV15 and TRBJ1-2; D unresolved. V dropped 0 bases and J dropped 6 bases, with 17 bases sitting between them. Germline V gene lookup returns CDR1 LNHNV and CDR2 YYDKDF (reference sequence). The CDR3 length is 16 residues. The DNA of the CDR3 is TGTGCCACCAGCAGAGAGGGGAGCTGGAATAAGGATGGCTACACCTTC. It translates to CATSREGSWNKDGYTF.

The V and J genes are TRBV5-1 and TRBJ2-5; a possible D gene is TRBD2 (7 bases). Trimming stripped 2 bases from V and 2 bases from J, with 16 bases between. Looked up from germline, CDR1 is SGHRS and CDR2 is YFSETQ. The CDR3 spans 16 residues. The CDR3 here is CASSFSEGGGQETQYF. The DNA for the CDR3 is TGCGCCAGCAGCTTCTCCGAGGGGGGAGGGCAAGAGACCCAGTACTTC. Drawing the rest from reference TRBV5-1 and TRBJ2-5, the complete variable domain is KAGVTQTPRYLIKTRGQQVTLSCSPISGHRSVSWYQQTPGQGLQFLFEYFSETQRNKGNFPGRFSGRQFSNSRSEMNVSTLELGDSALYLCASSFSEGGGQETQYFGPGTRLLVL.

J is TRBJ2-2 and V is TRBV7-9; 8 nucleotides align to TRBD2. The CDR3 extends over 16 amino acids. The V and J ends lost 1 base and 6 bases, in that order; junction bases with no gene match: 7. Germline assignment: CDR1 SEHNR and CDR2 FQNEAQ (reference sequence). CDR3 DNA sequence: TGTGCCAGCAGCTTAGACACCGGGAGGGCCGCCGGGGAGCTGTTTTTT. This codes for CASSLDTGRAAGELFF.

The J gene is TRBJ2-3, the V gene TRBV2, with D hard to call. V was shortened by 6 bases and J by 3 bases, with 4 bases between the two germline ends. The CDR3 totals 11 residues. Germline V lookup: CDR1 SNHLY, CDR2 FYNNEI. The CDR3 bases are TGTGCCAGCAGCCCAACAGATACGCAGTATTTT. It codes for CASSPTDTQYF.

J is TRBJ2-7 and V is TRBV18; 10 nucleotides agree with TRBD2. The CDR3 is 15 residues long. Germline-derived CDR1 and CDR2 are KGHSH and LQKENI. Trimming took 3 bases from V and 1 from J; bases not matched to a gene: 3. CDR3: CASSPRTSGSYEQYF. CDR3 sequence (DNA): TGTGCCAGCTCACCGAGGACTAGCGGATCCTACGAGCAGTACTTC. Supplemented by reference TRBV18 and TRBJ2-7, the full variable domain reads NAGVMQNPRHLVRRRGQEARLRCSPMKGHSHVYWYRQLPEEGLKFMVYLQKENIIDESGMPKERFSAEFPKEGPSILRIQQVVRGDSAAYFCASSPRTSGSYEQYFGPGTRLTVT.

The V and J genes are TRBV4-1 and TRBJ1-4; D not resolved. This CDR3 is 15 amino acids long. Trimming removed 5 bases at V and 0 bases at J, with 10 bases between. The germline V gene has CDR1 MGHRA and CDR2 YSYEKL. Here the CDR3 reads CASSTRGATNEKLFF. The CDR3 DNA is TGCGCCAGCAGCACCCGAGGAGCAACTAATGAAAAACTGTTTTTT.

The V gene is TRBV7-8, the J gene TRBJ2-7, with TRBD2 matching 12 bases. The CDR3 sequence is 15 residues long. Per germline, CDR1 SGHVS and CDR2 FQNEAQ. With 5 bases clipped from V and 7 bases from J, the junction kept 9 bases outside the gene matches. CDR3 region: CASSQKLAGGGEQYF. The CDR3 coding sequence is TGTGCCAGCAGCCAGAAACTAGCGGGAGGAGGTGAGCAGTACTTC.

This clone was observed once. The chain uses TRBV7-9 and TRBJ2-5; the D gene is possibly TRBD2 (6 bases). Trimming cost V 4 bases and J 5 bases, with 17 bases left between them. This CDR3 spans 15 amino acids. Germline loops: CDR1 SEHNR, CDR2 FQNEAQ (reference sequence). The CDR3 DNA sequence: TGTGCCAGCAGCTCCCAGGGACTCGCAGGGGAGACCCAGTACTTC. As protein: CASSSQGLAGETQYF. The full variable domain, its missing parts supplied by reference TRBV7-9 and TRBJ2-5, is DTGVSQNPRHKITKRGQNVTFRCDPISEHNRLYWYRQTLGQGPEFLTYFQNEAQLEKSRLLSDRFSAERPKGSFSTLEIQRTEQGDSAMYLCASSSQGLAGETQYFGPGTRLLVL.

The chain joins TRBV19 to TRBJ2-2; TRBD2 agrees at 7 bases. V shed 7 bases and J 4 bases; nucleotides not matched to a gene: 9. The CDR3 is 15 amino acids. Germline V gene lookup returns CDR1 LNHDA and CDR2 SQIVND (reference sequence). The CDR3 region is CASIRGAGRTGELFF. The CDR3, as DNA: TGTGCCAGTATACGGGGAGCGGGACGCACCGGGGAGCTGTTTTTT. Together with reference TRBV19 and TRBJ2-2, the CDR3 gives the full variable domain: DGGITQSPKYLFRKEGQNVTLSCEQNLNHDAMYWYRQDPGQGLRLIYYSQIVNDFQKGDIAEGYSVSREKKESFPLTVTSAQKNPTAFYLCASIRGAGRTGELFFGEGSRLTVL.